This TCR beta chain was found in a study of OX40 agonist ivuxolimab in advanced cancers. Study at large: Two cutaneous melanoma patients and one hepatocellular carcinoma patient, three in all, had partial responses.

In the case of this clone: This CDR3 is also generated by other DNA sequences in the sample.

The method was immunoSEQ multiplex PCR; TCRdb's version includes in-frame clones alone and lacks a portion of them. The sample contains around 22,000 clones, 75% to 90% of which appear only once. The CDR3 is 12 amino acids. In germline, CDR1 is LNHDA, CDR2 SQIVND (reference sequence). Trimming shortened V by 5 bases and J by 4 bases, and 6 bases separated the two germline ends. The sequence was obtained from an adult with an advanced solid tumor such as melanoma, head and neck, liver or kidney cancer. The chain carries TRBV19 and TRBJ1-5, with unresolved D. Sequencing was performed on CD4+ or CD8+ T cells sorted from blood, taken in a trial of the OX40 agonist ivuxolimab. The CDR3 loop reads CASSLGNQPQHF. The DNA for the CDR3 is TGTGCCAGTAGTCTGGGAAATCAGCCCCAGCATTTT.